The 16 T cell receptor beta chains listed next were all sequenced from one sample in a study of shared clonotypes between healthy human individuals. Measured with immunoSEQ multiplex PCR; TCRdb has only the in-frame clones, and not every one. The sample gives roughly 1,600,000 clones, less than 99% of which show up once; around 0.38% is in the top ten. Specimen: naive CD4+ T cells sorted from blood. The subset was: CD45RA+ positively selected. Receptor source: a man aged 25-45 years in good health.

This chain links TRBV27 with TRBJ2-5; 8 bases align to TRBD1. V dropped 5 bases and J dropped 4; count of bases not matched to a gene: 9. Germline-derived CDR1 and CDR2 are MNHEY and SMNVEV (reference sequence). The CDR3 is 15 residues long. CDR3 DNA sequence: TGTGCCAGCAGTCCCGACAGGGGCTGGATAGAGACCCAGTACTTC. The encoded protein is CASSPDRGWIETQYF.

The gene calls are TRBV5-6 and TRBJ1-2, with D possibly TRBD1 on 6 matching bases. V was shortened by 4 bases and J by 10 bases, with 17 bases between the two germline ends. Germline V gene data show CDR1 as SGHDT and CDR2 as YYEEEE. The CDR3 is made up of 13 amino acids. The CDR3 DNA is TGTGCCAGCAGCAGGGGGTACAGGGAAGACTACACCTTC. Translating it yields CASSRGYREDYTF.

This chain joins TRBV12-5 and TRBJ2-1, with D perhaps TRBD2 (7 bases). The germline V and J ends were trimmed by 6 bases and 10 bases, with 13 bases remaining between them. This CDR3 comprises 12 residues. CDR1 and CDR2 (germline): LGHNT, FRNRAP. CDR3 DNA: TGTGCTAGTGGCTTGCGGGGGCGCGAGCAGTTCTTC. This sequence encodes CASGLRGREQFF.

V and J are TRBV7-6 and TRBJ2-1, with TRBD2 matching over 8 bases. V dropped 2 bases and J dropped 8; count of bases not matched to a gene: 2. CDR1 is SGHVS and CDR2 is FNYEAQ in the germline V gene. The CDR3 runs to 13 residues. For the CDR3, the DNA is TGTGCCAGCAGCTTAATAGCGGGATATGAGCAGTTCTTC. Translated: CASSLIAGYEQFF. The complete variable domain, with remaining parts taken from reference TRBV7-6 and TRBJ2-1, reads GAGVSQSPRYKVTKRGQDVALRCDPISGHVSLYWYRQALGQGPEFLTYFNYEAQQDKSGLPNDRFSAERPEGSISTLTIQRTEQRDSAMYRCASSLIAGYEQFFGPGTRLTVL.

V is TRBV2 and J is TRBJ2-1; weak D call: TRBD2 (6 bases). V lost 2 bases to trimming and J lost 8 bases, with 10 bases between them. Germline V gives CDR1 SNHLY, CDR2 FYNNEI. There are 13 residues in the CDR3. CDR3 sequence (DNA): TGTGCCAGCAGTGAAACGGGGGACCATGAGCAGTTCTTC. This gives the protein CASSETGDHEQFF.

The genes are TRBV18 and TRBJ1-2, with D perhaps matching TRBD1 (5 bases). The germline V and J ends were trimmed by 6 bases and 8 bases, with 25 bases remaining between them. The germline gives CDR1 KGHSH, CDR2 LQKENI. The CDR3 has 16 residues. CDR3 protein: CASSPYKPDMKLGYTF. Here the CDR3 DNA reads TGTGCCAGCTCGCCCTACAAGCCGGACATGAAATTGGGCTACACCTTC.

The table lists this clone with a count of one. The chain employs TRBV28 and TRBJ2-7, with a possible D match to TRBD2 (6 bases). Trimming removed 3 bases at V and 1 base at J, with 13 bases between. Germline-derived CDR1 and CDR2 are MDHEN and SYDVKM. This CDR3 is 15 amino acids long. The CDR3: CASSFPPGASYEQYF. CDR3 DNA sequence: TGTGCCAGCAGTTTTCCCCCGGGAGCGTCCTACGAGCAGTACTTC.

The chain couples TRBV18 to TRBJ1-5; 9 positions match TRBD1. The CDR3 consists of 16 residues. CDR1 is KGHSH and CDR2 is LQKENI in the germline V gene. V trimming: 3 bases; J trimming: 2 bases; junction bases outside the gene matches: 5. CDR3 loop: CASSPTGGIGNQPQHF. CDR3 sequence (DNA): TGTGCCAGCTCACCTACAGGGGGCATTGGCAATCAGCCCCAGCATTTT. Using reference TRBV18 and TRBJ1-5 for the parts outside the CDR3, the full variable domain is NAGVMQNPRHLVRRRGQEARLRCSPMKGHSHVYWYRQLPEEGLKFMVYLQKENIIDESGMPKERFSAEFPKEGPSILRIQQVVRGDSAAYFCASSPTGGIGNQPQHFGDGTRLSIL.

This clone was counted a single time. The chain couples TRBV25-1 to TRBJ2-7, with D unresolved. Deletions cut 4 bases from V and 2 bases from J, with 12 bases between. Germline V gives CDR1 MGHDK, CDR2 SYGVNS. The CDR3 length is 14 residues. In DNA, the CDR3 is TGTGCCAGCAGTGGCTCAGGCCTAACCTACGAGCAGTACTTC. Residues: CASSGSGLTYEQYF.

On this clone itself: The same CDR3 also results from other DNA sequences found in this sample. The CDR3 loop is CASSIGGRGTDTQYF. The CDR3 coding sequence is TGTGCCAGTAGTATAGGCGGGAGGGGCACAGATACGCAGTATTTT. J is TRBJ2-3 and V is TRBV19; 9 bases line up with TRBD2. From germline, CDR1 is LNHDA and CDR2 SQIVND (reference sequence). V shed 1 base and J 1 base; nucleotides not matched to a gene: 0. The CDR3 has 15 amino acids.

The chain joins TRBV15 to TRBJ2-1; D might be TRBD2 (6 bases). The CDR3 contains 16 residues. Germline lookup yields CDR1 LNHNV and CDR2 YYDKDF (reference sequence). Trimming removed 1 base from V and 6 bases from J, with 16 bases in between. DNA for the CDR3: TGTGCCACCAGCAGAGCCCCCCGGGGGAGTTTCAATGAGCAGTTCTTC. Its translation: CATSRAPRGSFNEQFF.

The chain links TRBV7-9 to TRBJ1-3; 7 bases map to TRBD1. CDR1 is SEHNR and CDR2 is FQNEAQ in the germline V gene (reference sequence). The ends lost 1 base at V and 2 bases at J; junction bases unmatched: 5. The CDR3 has 16 residues. Here the CDR3 reads CASSLGQGDAGNTIYF. The CDR3 DNA reads as TGTGCCAGCAGCTTAGGGCAGGGGGACGCTGGAAACACCATATATTTT.

This chain connects TRBV4-1 to TRBJ1-1, with D uncertain. Trimming cost V 2 bases and J 5 bases, with 12 bases left between them. Germline values: CDR1 MGHRA, CDR2 YSYEKL. This CDR3 is 14 amino acids long. The CDR3 coding sequence is TGCGCCAGCAGCCAATCTGGCAGTTGGACTGAAGCTTTCTTT. It is translated as CASSQSGSWTEAFF.

The rearrangement joins TRBV11-2 to TRBJ2-7, with D uncertain. This CDR3 has 15 amino acids. Germline assignment: CDR1 SGHAT and CDR2 FQNNGV. The V and J ends lost 2 bases and 0 bases respectively, with 11 bases between them. CDR3 protein: CASSLFGIDSYEQYF. Written as DNA, the CDR3 is TGTGCCAGCAGCTTATTCGGAATCGACTCCTACGAGCAGTACTTC.

The chain joins TRBV18 to TRBJ2-7; no reliable D call. CDR3 length equals 12 residues. The germline gives CDR1 KGHSH, CDR2 LQKENI. V lost 6 bases to trimming and J lost 5 bases, with 11 bases between them. The chain's CDR3 is CASSPPWDEQYF. CDR3 sequence (DNA): TGTGCCAGCTCCCCGCCCTGGGACGAGCAGTACTTC.

On this clone itself: Other DNA variants within this sample encode the same CDR3. V usage is TRBV5-1 and J usage is TRBJ2-2; 7 bases map to TRBD1. This CDR3 is built from 14 residues. J gave up 5 bases and V 0 bases, and 1 base lay outside the gene matches. Germline lookup yields CDR1 SGHRS and CDR2 YFSETQ. The CDR3 protein is CASSLVQGTGELFF. The CDR3 DNA is TGCGCCAGCAGCTTGGTACAGGGGACCGGGGAGCTGTTTTTT.